The clone carrying this T cell receptor (beta chain) was observed a handful of times. The data were produced by immunoSEQ multiplex PCR, yet TCRdb's version contains in-frame clones alone and is incomplete. The sample holds about 150,000 clones; 80% to 95% are singletons and the top ten take 1% to 1.5%. This sample stems from a study of T cell responses to AZD1222 COVID-19 vaccine. V lost 4 bases, J lost 1 base, and 14 bases lay in between. The CDR3 sequence is 15 residues long. Germline V CDR1 and CDR2: SGDLS, YYNGEE. The study pooled second doses at about 4 or about 12 weeks. The chain joins TRBV9 to TRBJ1-1; the D is unclear. This material consisted of peripheral blood, taken 28 days after the second AZD1222 dose. The receptor comes from an adult who received the AZD1222 COVID-19 vaccine. Here the CDR3 reads CASSKEDIRNTEAFF. The CDR3 DNA follows: TGTGCCAGCAGCAAAGAAGACATTCGGAACACTGAAGCTTTCTTT.